Below are 30 T cell receptor beta chains sequenced from a single sample in a study of cytomegalovirus exposure and HLA in healthy donors. Assay used: immunoSEQ multiplex PCR; TCRdb lists only in-frame clones, some missing. The sample shows about 250,000 clones, about 88% of them seen only once. Material: PBMCs. The receptor source for this set is a man younger than 35 in good health and CMV-seropositive.

This chain uses TRBV27 with TRBJ2-7; 10 nucleotides line up with TRBD1. J gave up 5 bases and V 3 bases, and 4 bases lay outside the gene matches. Germline V CDR1 and CDR2: MNHEY, SMNVEV (reference sequence). The CDR3 is 14 residues long. The DNA of the CDR3 is TGTGCCAGCAGTTTGGGACAGGGGTACAACGAGCAGTACTTC. Amino acids: CASSLGQGYNEQYF.

V is TRBV27 and J is TRBJ1-1; D is unresolved. The CDR3 length is 14 residues. The germline V gene has CDR1 MNHEY and CDR2 SMNVEV (reference sequence). V was trimmed by 3 bases and J by 0 bases, leaving 8 bases between them. The CDR3 here is CASSFRQMNTEAFF. The CDR3 DNA is TGTGCCAGCAGTTTCAGACAAATGAACACTGAAGCTTTCTTT.

The chain links TRBV6-1 to TRBJ2-5, with D possibly matching TRBD2 (6 bases). Germline assignment: CDR1 MNHNS and CDR2 SASEGT. The V end was cut by 8 bases, the J end by 4 bases, with 17 bases between. The CDR3 totals 14 residues. The CDR3 protein is CASLYGRGGETQYF. The CDR3, as DNA: TGTGCCAGCTTGTACGGACGGGGAGGAGAGACCCAGTACTTC.

The genes are TRBV7-8 and TRBJ1-5; D is possibly TRBD1 (5 bases). Germline V lookup: CDR1 SGHVS, CDR2 FQNEAQ. V gave up 3 bases and J gave up 4 bases, with 13 bases separating them. The CDR3 sequence is 15 residues long. CDR3 sequence (DNA): TGTGCCAGCAGCTTCGTTCAGGGTAGGAATCAGCCCCAGCATTTT. Protein product: CASSFVQGRNQPQHF.

V gene TRBV6-1 combines with J gene TRBJ1-4, with TRBD1 identical over 8 bases. Germline CDR1 is MNHNS and CDR2 is SASEGT. This CDR3 is built from 14 residues. The J segment lost 7 bases and the V segment lost 10 bases, leaving 11 bases of the junction unmatched. The CDR3 region is CATNLYRGGEKLFF. The DNA of the CDR3 is TGTGCCACCAACCTTTACAGGGGGGGTGAAAAACTGTTTTTT.

The V gene is TRBV27, the J gene TRBJ1-5; possibly TRBD1 for D (6 bases). CDR1 and CDR2 from the germline V gene are MNHEY and SMNVEV (reference sequence). The CDR3 sequence is 15 residues long. Trimming stripped 4 bases from V and 7 bases from J, with 17 bases between. CDR3 amino acids: CASSSLVGARQPQHF. The CDR3 nucleotides read TGTGCCAGCAGTTCACTCGTGGGGGCCAGGCAGCCCCAGCATTTT.

V usage is TRBV6-1 and J usage is TRBJ2-2, with TRBD2 matching over 7 bases. The ends lost 3 bases at V and 5 bases at J; junction bases unmatched: 3. Germline values: CDR1 MNHNS, CDR2 SASEGT. The CDR3 sequence is 14 residues long. The CDR3 coding sequence is TGTGCCAGCAGTGATGGACTAGAGACCGGGGAGCTGTTTTTT. Its protein is CASSDGLETGELFF.

The chain is built from TRBV11-3 and TRBJ2-7, with D uncertain. Germline-derived CDR1 and CDR2 are SGHNT and YENEEA. The CDR3 sequence is 13 residues long. V lost 4 bases to trimming and J lost 3 bases, with 10 bases between them. The CDR3 spells CASSSFHGYEQYF. The CDR3 DNA reads TGTGCCAGCAGCTCCTTTCACGGCTACGAGCAGTACTTC.

V and J are TRBV11-2 and TRBJ1-3; D uncertain. Germline V gene sequence: CDR1 SGHAT, CDR2 FQNNGV. V lost 1 base and J 4 bases, leaving 8 bases between the germline ends. CDR3 length: 14 residues. The CDR3 DNA follows: TGTGCCAGCAGCTTAGTAACGGGAGGAAACACCATATATTTT. Amino acid sequence: CASSLVTGGNTIYF.

This chain's CDR3 is CASSPRGKEQYF. CDR3 bases: TGTGCCAGCTCACCGCGGGGGAAAGAGCAGTACTTC. This chain connects TRBV18 to TRBJ2-7, with 7 bases fitting TRBD2. Losses at the gene ends were 3 bases for V and 7 bases for J; bases not matched to a gene: 3. The CDR3 contains 12 residues. Germline lookup yields CDR1 KGHSH and CDR2 LQKENI.

The chain links TRBV7-9 to TRBJ1-2, with TRBD1 matching over 10 bases. CDR1 is SEHNR and CDR2 is FQNEAQ in the germline V gene (reference sequence). The CDR3 is 15 residues long. Trimming removed 5 bases from V and 4 bases from J; junction bases left unmatched: 7. The CDR3 loop reads CASSPGQGGGYGYTF. DNA for the CDR3: TGTGCCAGCAGCCCTGGACAGGGGGGCGGCTATGGCTACACCTTC. Full variable domain (rest looked up from reference TRBV7-9 and TRBJ1-2): DTGVSQNPRHKITKRGQNVTFRCDPISEHNRLYWYRQTLGQGPEFLTYFQNEAQLEKSRLLSDRFSAERPKGSFSTLEIQRTEQGDSAMYLCASSPGQGGGYGYTFGSGTRLTVV.

The chain joins TRBV28 to TRBJ2-7, with unresolved D. The CDR3 consists of 14 residues. V was pared by 8 bases and J by 6 bases, with 20 bases between. Germline values: CDR1 MDHEN, CDR2 SYDVKM. The CDR3 DNA sequence: TGTGCCAGCTTCTCCTACTACCCGGGTGGCGAGCAGTACTTC. This translates into CASFSYYPGGEQYF.

This clone was counted a single time. This sequence joins TRBV7-9 and TRBJ1-2, with a tentative D call TRBD1 (5 bases). The V and J ends lost 5 bases and 0 bases respectively, with 13 bases between them. This CDR3 comprises 15 residues. Germline loops: CDR1 SEHNR, CDR2 FQNEAQ (reference sequence). CDR3 amino acids: CASSRDSSSNYGYTF. CDR3 DNA: TGTGCCAGCAGCAGAGACAGCTCCTCTAACTATGGCTACACCTTC.

The sample holds a few counts of this clone. This chain connects TRBV4-1 to TRBJ2-1; TRBD2 agrees at 7 bases. V trimming: 0 bases; J trimming: 6 bases; junction bases outside the gene matches: 2. Germline-derived CDR1 and CDR2 are MGHRA and YSYEKL. CDR3 length equals 14 residues. The CDR3 is CASSQDGGSNEQFF. The CDR3 nucleotides are TGCGCCAGCAGCCAAGATGGCGGGAGCAATGAGCAGTTCTTC.

The chain joins TRBV27 to TRBJ2-7; D is unresolved. Germline lookup yields CDR1 MNHEY and CDR2 SMNVEV (reference sequence). The CDR3 spans 14 residues. The V gene lost 5 bases and the J gene lost 0 bases, with 11 bases spanning the gap. The CDR3 DNA follows: TGTGCCAGCAGTCTCGACTGGAGCTCCTACGAGCAGTACTTC. It is translated as CASSLDWSSYEQYF.

V usage is TRBV6-6 and J usage is TRBJ2-1, with D tentatively TRBD2 (6 bases). Deletions cut 5 bases from V and 3 bases from J, with 17 bases between. CDR1 is MNHNY, CDR2 SVGAGI, per germline (reference sequence). The CDR3 is 16 amino acids. The CDR3 spells CASSTLAGTHYNEQFF. The CDR3 bases are TGTGCCAGCAGTACCCTCGCCGGGACTCACTACAATGAGCAGTTCTTC.

This clone was detected a few times. The chain is built from TRBV7-3 and TRBJ2-3; possible D gene TRBD1, 6 bases. V lost 3 bases and J lost 0, with 19 bases in between. Germline CDR1 SGHTA, CDR2 FQGTGA. The CDR3 is 18 amino acids. The CDR3 here is CASSFLTGSLVSTDTQYF. The CDR3 region has the DNA TGTGCCAGCAGCTTTCTCACAGGGTCCCTCGTTAGCACAGATACGCAGTATTTT.

This chain uses TRBV2 with TRBJ1-4, with D perhaps matching TRBD1 (6 bases). The V end was cut by 5 bases, the J end by 7 bases, with 17 bases between. The CDR3 extends over 15 amino acids. CDR1 is SNHLY and CDR2 is FYNNEI in the germline V gene. CDR3 region: CASSNRGLGAEKLFF. CDR3 nucleotides: TGTGCCAGCAGTAACCGGGGGCTAGGGGCTGAAAAACTGTTTTTT.

In DNA, the CDR3 is TGTGCCAGCAGTGAGACAGGGTCCCAGCCCCAGCATTTT. Amino acids: CASSETGSQPQHF. The chain uses TRBV6-1 and TRBJ1-5; 7 nucleotides line up with TRBD1. The CDR3 contains 13 residues. Germline V gene lookup returns CDR1 MNHNS and CDR2 SASEGT. The ends lost 3 bases at V and 7 bases at J; junction bases unmatched: 3.

The genes are TRBV15 and TRBJ2-7; D not certain. The CDR3 loop spans 13 amino acids. V dropped 0 bases and J dropped 3 bases, with 6 bases sitting between them. Germline-derived CDR1 and CDR2 are LNHNV and YYDKDF (reference sequence). The CDR3 region is CATSREDGYEQYF. The CDR3 bases are TGTGCCACCAGCAGAGAGGACGGCTACGAGCAGTACTTC.

The chain joins TRBV28 to TRBJ2-5, with 7 bases matching TRBD2. V was clipped by 4 bases and J by 2 bases; unmatched bases: 1. CDR3 length: 13 amino acids. Looked up from germline, CDR1 is MDHEN and CDR2 is SYDVKM. CDR3 nucleotide sequence: TGTGCCAGCAGTTCTAGCGGACAAGAGACCCAGTACTTC. Protein product: CASSSSGQETQYF.

This chain connects TRBV7-9 to TRBJ2-5; D is unresolved. Germline lookup yields CDR1 SEHNR and CDR2 FQNEAQ (reference sequence). Between the trimmed V and J ends, which lost 6 bases and 11 bases, there was a span of 19 bases. This CDR3 is built from 13 residues. CDR3 residues: CASRNVSWTRQYF. CDR3 DNA sequence: TGTGCCAGCAGGAATGTCTCATGGACCAGGCAGTACTTC.

The genes are TRBV2 and TRBJ2-7; a weak D match, TRBD1 (6 bases). The CDR3 covers 13 residues. CDR1 is SNHLY, CDR2 FYNNEI, per germline. Trimming took off 4 bases at V and 2 bases at J, with 9 bases between the two ends. DNA of the CDR3: TGTGCCAGCAGTGGACAGGCCACCTACGAGCAGTACTTC. Protein: CASSGQATYEQYF.

V gene TRBV29-1 combines with J gene TRBJ1-1, with 8 bases aligning to TRBD1. The J segment lost 0 bases and the V segment lost 7 bases, leaving 1 base of the junction unmatched. The germline gives CDR1 SQVTM, CDR2 ANQGSEA. The CDR3 is 12 amino acids. The CDR3 coding sequence is TGCAGCGGGGGACAGGTGAACACTGAAGCTTTCTTT. It translates to CSGGQVNTEAFF.

The chain employs TRBV5-1 and TRBJ2-3; possible D gene TRBD1, 6 bases. From germline, CDR1 is SGHRS and CDR2 YFSETQ. Trimming pared 2 bases from V and 1 base from J, leaving 11 bases between. The CDR3 covers 15 residues. DNA for the CDR3: TGCGCCAGCAGCTTTGGGCCAGGGGGCACAGATACGCAGTATTTT. This codes for CASSFGPGGTDTQYF.

This clone was recorded once. One junction end does not reproduce the germline sequence, and a read error may be involved. V gene TRBV2 combines with J gene TRBJ1-4, with TRBD1 matching 7 bases. The CDR3 runs 13 residues. Germline CDR1 reads SNHLY; CDR2 reads FYNNEI. In DNA form, the CDR3 reads TGTGCCAGCAGTGATACCCGGGAGGGGGCAGCGCTTTTT. It specifies CASSDTREGAALF.

The rearrangement links TRBV18 to TRBJ2-1; TRBD2 matches 14 bases. V was pared by 6 bases and J by 10 bases, with 8 bases of the junction left unmatched. The CDR3 totals 15 residues. Germline values: CDR1 KGHSH, CDR2 LQKENI. CDR3 protein: CASSPGLAGGGEQFF. CDR3 sequence (DNA): TGTGCCAGCTCCCCTGGACTAGCGGGAGGTGGGGAGCAGTTCTTC. The full variable domain, in which reference TRBV18 and TRBJ2-1 provide the parts outside the CDR3, is NAGVMQNPRHLVRRRGQEARLRCSPMKGHSHVYWYRQLPEEGLKFMVYLQKENIIDESGMPKERFSAEFPKEGPSILRIQQVVRGDSAAYFCASSPGLAGGGEQFFGPGTRLTVL.

The rearrangement uses TRBV6-1 and TRBJ2-7, with 7 bases matching TRBD2. The CDR3 has 15 amino acids. V trimming: 2 bases; J trimming: 4 bases; junction bases outside the gene matches: 8. The germline V gene encodes CDR1 MNHNS and CDR2 SASEGT. The CDR3 protein is CASSESGGSPYEQYF. The CDR3 region has the DNA TGTGCCAGCAGTGAATCTGGCGGGAGCCCGTACGAGCAGTACTTC.

This chain links TRBV5-1 with TRBJ2-7; 8 bases align to TRBD1. The germline V gene has CDR1 SGHRS and CDR2 YFSETQ. Unmatched junction bases numbered 2, after V lost 3 bases and J lost 6 bases. The length of the CDR3 is 12 residues. The CDR3 DNA is TGCGCCAGCAGCTACGGACAGGGCGAGCAGTACTTC. Translation gives CASSYGQGEQYF.

This clone was recorded only once. The rearrangement uses TRBV13 and TRBJ2-7, with 8 bases lining up with TRBD1. The J segment lost 2 bases and the V segment lost 8 bases, leaving 5 bases of the junction unmatched. Germline CDR1 reads PRHDT; CDR2 reads FYEKMQ (reference sequence). This CDR3 has 13 residues. The CDR3 here is CASQTGVTYEQYF. CDR3 DNA sequence: TGTGCCAGCCAGACAGGGGTGACCTACGAGCAGTACTTC.